This record concerns one T cell receptor beta chain sequence. Its antigen has not been determined. Base qualities are not recorded, but no much larger clone differs from it by a single base. This entry belongs to a study of a mutant IDH1 vaccine in newly diagnosed glioma (dated by TCRdb to the early 2020s). Notes on the research overall: Patients were given eight vaccinations, in weeks 1, 3, 5, 7, 11, 15, 19 and 23, which matched visits V03 through V10. Vaccination started 4-6 weeks after radiotherapy alone, or was given together with temozolomide cycles in the groups whose treatment included chemotherapy. The roughly 30 treated patients were 62.5% male and around 40% female, with a mean age of around 40 years. Before enrollment, most patients had been given radiochemotherapy with temozolomide as standard therapy, while the rest had received either radiotherapy alone or temozolomide alone. Peripheral blood was drawn at six visits: V03 (baseline), V05, V07, V10, V12 and V13. Longitudinal TCRB deep sequencing was done for 25 treated patients, wherever samples were available for exploratory analyses. The paper's findings and limits, for the study overall: According to the authors, sample limitations meant that analyses of patient blood samples could not be reproduced. Changes in the top peripheral T cell clonotypes picked up by TCRB sequencing did not appear to be linked to pseudoprogression. PBMC samples for TCRB deep sequencing were selected based on availability. Immune responses induced by the vaccine were seen in roughly 95% of patients across multiple MHC alleles.

The time point tag for this specimen amounts to: week 23, last vaccination. A 20-mer mutant IDH1 peptide at 300 micrograms in Montanide made up each vaccine dose, which was injected subcutaneously together with topical imiquimod. All donors had newly diagnosed IDH1-mutant astrocytomas of WHO grade 3 or 4 that showed loss of nuclear ATRX. The samples were drawn from NOA16, a multicentre, single-arm, open-label phase I trial in Germany that tested a mutant IDH1 peptide vaccine in humans for the first time. Genomic DNA for TCRB sequencing was extracted from EDTA blood using the DNeasy Blood and Tissue Kit. The CDR3 has 16 amino acids, counting the end cysteine and phenylalanine. CDR3 DNA only is kept here, 48 bases in frame from base 1. The germline V gene encodes CDR1 SGHDN and CDR2 FVKESK. V sheds 1 base and J sheds 4 bases, leaving 13 bases between their ends. Library construction relied on the immunoSEQ multiplex PCR assay. Following the manufacturer's protocol, the hsTCRB Kit was used to amplify rearranged TCR beta chain sequences. Sequencing of TCRB libraries was carried out on an Illumina MiSeq. For the original study's pipeline: The proprietary platform of the kit vendor was used for demultiplexing, trimming and gene mapping. In its TCRdb copy, this immuneACCESS table keeps in-frame sequences only and misses some clones. Where compared with another copy, unresolved V genes explain less than half of these, and the others have no known cause. The D gene and trimming were derived from the DNA, and the V and J assignments and clone size from that table. The sample has roughly 38,000 clones on record, around 79% of them singletons. Of the sample, 6.3% is held by the ten largest clones.

The V and J genes are TRBV14 and TRBJ1-4; TRBD1 could be the D gene, as 6 bases match. The origin of this receptor is a woman in her thirties or forties with glioma. Some clones in this sample may be carry-over from other donors' samples. The sample consisted of PBMCs, taken from a glioma patient whose treatment included an IDH1 peptide vaccine. The CDR3 region: CASSQGGPGVNEKLFF. Read as DNA, the sequence is TGTGCCAGCAGCCAAGGGGGGCCAGGCGTTAATGAAAAACTGTTTTTT.